The entry below gives a single T cell receptor (beta chain) sequence along with its context. This sample's treatment: randomized to nivolumab then ipilimumab (arm A) or the reverse (arm B). None of the patients previously received DNA-damaging chemotherapy. PBMC sorting kept live CD3+CD8+ cells without CD19 or CD56. The data were obtained in a study of sequential checkpoint blockade in melanoma. Study summary: Patients were randomized 1:1 to nivolumab-then-ipilimumab or ipilimumab-then-nivolumab first-line.

Some clones are missing from TCRdb's copy, which holds only in-frame ones; the method was immunoSEQ multiplex PCR. Of 4,000 to 6,500 clones in the sample, about 73% were seen once. The V and J ends lost 8 bases and 1 base, in that order; junction bases with no gene match: 11. The CDR3 has 16 residues. Germline assignment: CDR1 MDHEN and CDR2 SYDVKM. The chain links TRBV28 to TRBJ2-7, with 10 bases aligning to TRBD2. This TCR derives from a human donor with melanoma. This material consisted of CD8+ T cells sorted from blood (inferred from file names), taken from a patient given nivolumab and ipilimumab in sequence. The DNA for the CDR3 is TGTGCCAGCCAATTCGCCGGGACTAGCGCGTCCTACGAGCAGTACTTC. Its protein product is CASQFAGTSASYEQYF.